This TCR beta chain was captured in a study of T cell responses to AZD1222 COVID-19 vaccine (dated by TCRdb to about 2021). Broadly, across the study: A total of 230 to 250 trial participants underwent TCR sequencing, of whom 207 had received two doses of AZD1222 and some 25 had received two doses of the MenACWY control vaccine. Enrollment into the trials was organized by age into subgroups of 18-55, 56-69 and 70-plus years, and those subgroups contained 148, 28 and 57 TCR-sequenced participants, respectively. Results and caveats for the whole study, not just this receptor: The 56-69-year group was small, and its depth increase did not reach significance, likely because of low power. After two AZD1222 doses, spike-specific TCR breadth and depth were significantly higher than at day 0 and than in MenACWY recipients. Nearly half of unique spike-specific TCRs reportedly recognized epitopes outside regions mutated in the B.1.351 and B.1.1.7 variants. Vaccine-associated CD4 TCRs spanned the whole spike protein, with dominant responses in regions 160-218 and 743-854. Participants were mostly white British, with more females than males. The authors suggested clonal diversity may have been underestimated. Conclusions about previously exposed vaccinees are limited because only six or seven AZD1222 recipients were SARS-CoV-2 seropositive at baseline. Because no day 14 peak-response samples were available, the repertoires could be characterized only after the peak T cell response.

Read against the paper, the sample's time point label means: baseline before first vaccination. Read against the paper, the sample's treatment or condition label means: meningococcal conjugate vaccine given as trial control. The vaccinee samples were drawn from two UK trials, COV001 and COV002, one of which was a single-blind randomized controlled phase 2/3 trial testing AZD1222 (ChAdOx1 nCoV-19) in healthy adults. For TCRbeta chain sequencing, PBMC samples were collected from trial participants at day 0 and at day 28 after the second dose. Per the germline V gene (reference sequence), GTSNPN is the CDR1 and SVGIG is the CDR2. The CDR3 contains 12 residues, cysteine and phenylalanine counted. Only the CDR3 portion is preserved as DNA: 36 bases, with reading frame beginning at the first base. Relative to germline, V is 2 bases shorter and J is 4 bases shorter, with 8 bases between their ends. The CDR3 regions of human TCRbeta chains were analyzed by immunosequencing. On the study's bioinformatics: Repertoire TCRs were checked for matches against a reference library of SARS-CoV-2-specific TCRs that had been generated using the MIRA antigen-specificity platform. Breadth was defined as the fraction of unique TCRs that were SARS-CoV-2-associated, and depth was defined as the fraction of total T cells that were SARS-CoV-2-associated. Using the MIRA data, each spike-specific TCR was assigned both to the spike region to which the TCR was reactive and to a CD4 or CD8 class. Log10-transformed breadth and depth values were compared by one-way ANOVA with Sidak's multiple comparisons tests. Entries here come from immuneACCESS through TCRdb and include only in-frame sequences with V and J called. Some clones fail to appear in such tables; in the studies checked, an unresolved V gene covers under half of the shortfall, and the cause of the remainder is unknown. For V, J and clone size, that table is used; D and trimming come from the DNA. Across this sample there are 100,000 to 110,000 clones, with about 87% seen only once. Around 3.8% of the sample goes to the ten largest clones.

Comments on this clone: The target of this receptor is not known. No base-level quality is on record; no much larger clone is a single base apart.

Recombination linked TRBV30 to TRBJ1-1; the D gene cannot be named for sure. The material was peripheral blood, obtained on day 0 of MenACWY control vaccination. The receptor's source is an adult in good health. In nucleotides, the sequence is TGTGCCTGGAGTAGGTTTGCCACTGAAGCTTTCTTT. This sequence encodes CAWSRFATEAFF.